This entry lists 32 T cell receptor beta chains sequenced from one sample in a study of CD8+ T cells in alopecia areata. The treatment was: oral pan-JAK inhibitor, 5-10 mg twice daily. Following extraction, RNA underwent reverse transcription to cDNA, which served as the sequencing template. Sequencing used immunoSEQ multiplex PCR; TCRdb keeps in-frame clones, though not all of them. The sample includes 200,000 to 250,000 clones, 35% to 45% of them seen just once. The sequencing used CD4+ T cells sorted from blood, collected between weeks 30 and 35, from a patient treated with tofacitinib. The receptors stem from a human donor with alopecia areata.

The chain has TRBV30 and TRBJ2-1; D is undetermined. The V end was cut by 2 bases, the J end by 7 bases, with 12 bases between. The CDR3 totals 13 residues. Germline assignment: CDR1 GTSNPN and CDR2 SVGIG (reference sequence). CDR3 residues: CAWSPGTVNEQFF. DNA of the CDR3: TGTGCCTGGAGTCCAGGTACCGTTAATGAGCAGTTCTTC.

The chain has TRBV4-2 and TRBJ1-2; 8 bases are a match to TRBD1. CDR1 is LGHNA, CDR2 YNFKEQ, per germline. The CDR3 is made up of 14 amino acids. Trimming cost V 4 bases and J 8 bases; bases outside gene matches: 9. The CDR3 region has the DNA TGTGCCAGCAGCCCAAGTGGACAGGGTGTCGGCTACACCTTC. Translated: CASSPSGQGVGYTF.

Comments on this clone: The same CDR3 is also encoded by other DNA sequences in this sample. The rearrangement joins TRBV29-1 to TRBJ2-7; D is tentatively TRBD1 or TRBD2 (5 bases each). V was shortened by 4 bases and J by 0 bases, with 10 bases between the two germline ends. There are 13 residues in the CDR3. Germline assignment: CDR1 SQVTM and CDR2 ANQGSEA. The CDR3 bases are TGCAGCGTTGTGGGGCGGGTCTCCTACGAGCAGTACTTC. It is translated as CSVVGRVSYEQYF.

The chain uses TRBV4-1 and TRBJ2-1; 13 nucleotides line up with TRBD2. In germline, CDR1 is MGHRA, CDR2 YSYEKL. The V segment lost 0 bases and the J segment 4 bases; nucleotides outside the gene matches: 9. The CDR3 consists of 19 residues. The CDR3 DNA reads as TGCGCCAGCAGCCAAGATCCCTGGACTAGCGGGAGAAGGTACAATGAGCAGTTCTTC. It encodes CASSQDPWTSGRRYNEQFF.

V usage is TRBV15 and J usage is TRBJ2-2; D call uncertain. The CDR3 covers 13 residues. CDR1 is LNHNV, CDR2 YYDKDF, per germline (reference sequence). V was cut by 0 bases and J by 5 bases, with 4 bases left in between. The CDR3 nucleotides read TGTGCCACCAGCAGAGATAAAACCGGGGAGCTGTTTTTT. Translation gives CATSRDKTGELFF.

The chain couples TRBV5-1 to TRBJ1-4, with unresolved D. With 4 bases removed from V and 6 bases from J, the gap between germline ends came to 13 bases. Per germline, CDR1 SGHRS and CDR2 YFSETQ. CDR3 length: 14 residues. In DNA form, the CDR3 reads TGCGCCAGCAGCCGACAATCCCTTGATGAAAAACTGTTTTTT. This codes for CASSRQSLDEKLFF.

The V call is TRBV7-3, the J call TRBJ2-3, with 10 bases aligning to TRBD2. CDR3 length: 16 residues. Germline assignment: CDR1 SGHTA and CDR2 FQGTGA. V shed 5 bases, J shed 5 bases, and the junction held 10 bases outside the gene matches. The DNA for the CDR3 is TGTGCCAGCAGCCTGGGACTAGCGAGGAGGGGAGATACGCAGTATTTT. It translates to CASSLGLARRGDTQYF.

This clone was seen more than once but under ten times. The chain is built from TRBV29-1 and TRBJ1-5; D is ambiguous. The CDR3 is 15 residues long. The germline gives CDR1 SQVTM, CDR2 ANQGSEA. V was cut by 5 bases and J by 3 bases, with 17 bases left in between. CDR3 loop: CSVSNDGIANQPQHF. The DNA of the CDR3 is TGCAGCGTTTCTAATGACGGGATTGCCAATCAGCCCCAGCATTTT.

The genes are TRBV6-1 and TRBJ1-4; D gene ambiguous. Germline loops: CDR1 MNHNS, CDR2 SASEGT. The CDR3 loop spans 13 amino acids. With 6 bases removed from V and 4 bases from J, the gap between germline ends came to 9 bases. The CDR3 DNA reads as TGTGCCAGCAGGGTACCGTTTAATGAAAAACTGTTTTTT. The encoded protein is CASRVPFNEKLFF.

The chain links TRBV27 to TRBJ1-2; D gene unclear. The CDR3 sequence is 15 residues long. Germline lookup yields CDR1 MNHEY and CDR2 SMNVEV (reference sequence). The ends were cut back, 4 bases at V and 3 bases at J, with 15 bases in the middle. The CDR3 DNA follows: TGTGCCAGCAGTTCTTCCGGCCCGGTGGACTATGGCTACACCTTC. Amino acids: CASSSSGPVDYGYTF.

CDR3 in DNA: TGTGCCAGCAGCTACGGGACAGCTGGTCAGCCCCAGCATTTT. This gives the protein CASSYGTAGQPQHF. This chain uses TRBV7-9 with TRBJ1-5; 7 nucleotides align to TRBD1. The junction had 6 bases not matched to a gene; V was cut back by 4 bases and J by 6 bases. Per the germline V gene, CDR1 is SEHNR and CDR2 is FQNEAQ (reference sequence). This CDR3 comprises 14 residues.

The chain combines TRBV11-2 with TRBJ1-4; D is undetermined. The CDR3 consists of 13 residues. CDR1 is SGHAT and CDR2 is FQNNGV in the germline V gene. Trimming removed 5 bases from V and 3 bases from J, with 7 bases in between. CDR3 residues: CASSPHSNEKLFF. In nucleotides, the CDR3 is TGTGCCAGCAGCCCCCACTCTAATGAAAAACTGTTTTTT. The entire variable domain, with the rest obtained from reference TRBV11-2 and TRBJ1-4, is as follows: EAGVAQSPRYKIIEKRQSVAFWCNPISGHATLYWYQQILGQGPKLLIQFQNNGVVDDSQLPKDRFSAERLKGVDSTLKIQPAKLEDSAVYLCASSPHSNEKLFFGSGTQLSVL.

The rearrangement joins TRBV4-2 to TRBJ2-7, with 8 bases identical to TRBD2. The CDR3 runs to 14 residues. Germline assignment: CDR1 LGHNA and CDR2 YNFKEQ. V lost 4 bases, J lost 2 bases, and 4 bases stayed unmatched. The chain's CDR3 is CASSPREEAYEQYF. CDR3 nucleotides: TGTGCCAGCAGCCCGCGGGAGGAGGCCTACGAGCAGTACTTC.

This chain links TRBV5-7 with TRBJ2-1; D call uncertain. TRBV5-7 falls under the ORF class, with uncertain function. This CDR3 is 13 amino acids long. V was cut by 3 bases and J by 2 bases, with 6 bases left in between. CDR3: CASSYGPYNEQFF. DNA for the CDR3: TGTGCCAGCAGCTACGGCCCCTACAATGAGCAGTTCTTC.

The V and J genes are TRBV5-1 and TRBJ1-3; D is unresolved. CDR1 SGHRS and CDR2 YFSETQ come from the germline V gene. Trimming removed 1 base at V and 9 bases at J, with 14 bases between. CDR3 length: 14 amino acids. DNA of the CDR3: TGCGCCAGCAGCTTGTTGGACGCGCGGGGCACCATATATTTT. Its protein product is CASSLLDARGTIYF.

This clone has more than one count but fewer than ten. V gene TRBV2 combines with J gene TRBJ1-4, with TRBD1 as a possible D gene (6 bases). This CDR3 has 15 residues. V was clipped by 5 bases and J by 4 bases, with 14 bases between them. Germline CDR1 is SNHLY and CDR2 is FYNNEI. DNA of the CDR3: TGTGCCAGCAGTTCCTGGACAGCCCTTAATGAAAAACTGTTTTTT. It specifies CASSSWTALNEKLFF. Variable domain in full (rest from reference TRBV2 and TRBJ1-4): EPEVTQTPSHQVTQMGQEVILRCVPISNHLYFYWYRQILGQKVEFLVSFYNNEISEKSEIFDDQFSVERPDGSNFTLKIRSTKLEDSAMYFCASSSWTALNEKLFFGSGTQLSVL.

V and J are TRBV6-5 and TRBJ1-1, with TRBD1 identical over 10 bases. Trimming removed 6 bases from V and 5 bases from J; junction bases left unmatched: 6. Germline CDR1 MNHEY, CDR2 SVGAGI. The CDR3 totals 14 residues. This CDR3 reads CASRIDRGRTEAFF. Written as DNA, the CDR3 is TGTGCCAGCAGAATAGACAGGGGGCGAACTGAAGCTTTCTTT.

This clone was observed a few times. The chain carries TRBV14 and TRBJ1-6; TRBD1 aligns across 8 bases. Looked up from germline, CDR1 is SGHDN and CDR2 is FVKESK. This CDR3 contains 15 residues. With 1 base clipped from V and 7 bases from J, the junction kept 3 bases outside the gene matches. This chain's CDR3 is CASSQVPGGNSPLHF. The CDR3 DNA reads as TGTGCCAGCAGCCAAGTTCCAGGGGGCAATTCACCCCTCCACTTT.

This clone occurred a few times. V gene TRBV18 combines with J gene TRBJ2-3; 9 bases match TRBD1. Germline CDR1 is KGHSH and CDR2 is LQKENI. The CDR3 spans 15 residues. V lost 6 bases, J lost 5 bases, and 9 bases stayed unmatched. CDR3: CASSGPPDRGDTQYF. CDR3 bases: TGTGCCAGCTCGGGCCCACCGGACAGGGGAGATACGCAGTATTTT.

This chain connects TRBV9 to TRBJ1-6, with unresolved D. CDR1 is SGDLS, CDR2 YYNGEE, per germline. This CDR3 comprises 13 residues. With 3 bases removed from V and 6 bases from J, the gap between germline ends came to 7 bases. CDR3 in amino acids: CASSADLNSPLHF. In nucleotides, the CDR3 is TGTGCCAGCAGCGCAGACCTTAATTCACCCCTCCACTTT. Complete variable domain (other parts from reference TRBV9 and TRBJ1-6): DSGVTQTPKHLITATGQRVTLRCSPRSGDLSVYWYQQSLDQGLQFLIQYYNGEERAKGNILERFSAQQFPDLHSELNLSSLELGDSALYFCASSADLNSPLHFGNGTRLTVT.

The chain couples TRBV7-9 to TRBJ2-7; D is unresolved. Germline CDR1 and CDR2: SEHNR and FQNEAQ (reference sequence). The V and J ends lost 1 base and 7 bases respectively, with 17 bases between them. The CDR3 is made up of 15 amino acids. The CDR3 coding sequence is TGTGCCAGCAGCTTAGACTCCTCCAAATTACGAGAGCAGTACTTC. The encoded protein is CASSLDSSKLREQYF.

The rearrangement links TRBV5-8 to TRBJ2-7, with 9 positions matching TRBD1. The trim removed 4 bases at V and 7 bases at J, leaving 6 bases unmatched. CDR1 is SGHTS, CDR2 YDEGEE, per germline. The CDR3 is 13 amino acids. The CDR3, as DNA: TGTGCCAGCAGCCTCGGGACAGGGCGTGAGCAGTACTTC. This codes for CASSLGTGREQYF.

This clone appeared a few times. V is TRBV7-9 and J is TRBJ2-5; TRBD2 might be the D (6 bases). This CDR3 is 14 amino acids long. Germline CDR1 is SEHNR and CDR2 is FQNEAQ (reference sequence). V dropped 5 bases and J dropped 0 bases, with 10 bases sitting between them. The CDR3 DNA follows: TGTGCCAGCAGCCTCGGGACTCACCAAGAGACCCAGTACTTC. This translates into CASSLGTHQETQYF. The full variable domain, with the rest looked up from reference TRBV7-9 and TRBJ2-5, is DTGVSQNPRHKITKRGQNVTFRCDPISEHNRLYWYRQTLGQGPEFLTYFQNEAQLEKSRLLSDRFSAERPKGSFSTLEIQRTEQGDSAMYLCASSLGTHQETQYFGPGTRLLVL.

This clone came up a few times. The chain is built from TRBV7-6 and TRBJ1-3, with a possible D match to TRBD1 (5 bases). Trimming cost V 1 base and J 4 bases, with 11 bases left between them. There are 15 residues in the CDR3. Germline V gene lookup returns CDR1 SGHVS and CDR2 FNYEAQ. CDR3 nucleotide sequence: TGTGCCAGCAGCTTAGAGGCAGGGATCGGAAACACCATATATTTT. This codes for CASSLEAGIGNTIYF.

This clone was found a few times. This chain uses TRBV4-1 with TRBJ1-4; D may be TRBD1 (5 bases). There are 15 residues in the CDR3. Trimming took 4 bases from V and 8 from J, leaving 17 bases between them. Germline CDR1 is MGHRA and CDR2 is YSYEKL. The CDR3 bases are TGCGCCAGCAGCCCCGGGACGGCTATGGGAGAAAAACTGTTTTTT. Translating gives CASSPGTAMGEKLFF.

Of note for this clone: This specimen includes other DNA sequences encoding the same CDR3. The chain joins TRBV9 to TRBJ2-7; 12 nucleotides agree with TRBD2. The CDR3 contains 15 residues. From germline, CDR1 is SGDLS and CDR2 YYNGEE. The junction had 3 bases not matched to a gene; V was cut back by 3 bases and J by 2 bases. CDR3 nucleotides: TGTGCCAGCAGCGCCGGACTAGCGGGACCCTACGAGCAGTACTTC. Translation gives CASSAGLAGPYEQYF.

The V call is TRBV23-1, the J call TRBJ1-5, with TRBD1 as a possible D gene (5 bases). TRBV23-1 is given ORF status, its function remaining uncertain. The CDR3 is made up of 13 amino acids. Trimming took 8 bases from V and 3 from J, leaving 11 bases between them. The CDR3 coding sequence is TGCGCCAGCGGGGGACCTAACAATCAGCCCCAGCATTTT. Translated: CASGGPNNQPQHF.

This clone came up a few times. The chain couples TRBV10-2 to TRBJ2-1, with unresolved D. The germline V gene has CDR1 WSHSY and CDR2 SAAADI. V dropped 3 bases and J dropped 7 bases, with 13 bases sitting between them. This CDR3 is 14 amino acids long. CDR3 DNA: TGCGCCAGCAGTGATATTGGCTCCTGGAATGAGCAGTTCTTC. It yields the protein CASSDIGSWNEQFF.

The chain carries TRBV5-1 and TRBJ1-6, with D possibly matching TRBD1 (5 bases). Trimming took off 1 base at V and 3 bases at J, with 11 bases between the two ends. There are 16 residues in the CDR3. Germline CDR1 reads SGHRS; CDR2 reads YFSETQ. The CDR3 region has the DNA TGCGCCAGCAGCTTGACAGGACCCGTCTATAATTCACCCCTCCACTTT. Its translation is CASSLTGPVYNSPLHF. The whole variable domain, remainder taken from reference TRBV5-1 and TRBJ1-6, is KAGVTQTPRYLIKTRGQQVTLSCSPISGHRSVSWYQQTPGQGLQFLFEYFSETQRNKGNFPGRFSGRQFSNSRSEMNVSTLELGDSALYLCASSLTGPVYNSPLHFGNGTRLTVT.

This clone was seen a handful of times. This chain joins TRBV18 and TRBJ2-6; D gene uncertain. The CDR3 totals 15 residues. Germline lookup yields CDR1 KGHSH and CDR2 LQKENI. The V end lost 5 bases, the J end lost 0 bases, and 8 bases lay between the germline ends. CDR3 region: CASSTDISGANVLTF. The CDR3 DNA follows: TGTGCCAGCTCAACAGACATCTCTGGGGCCAACGTCCTGACTTTC. Complete variable domain (other parts from reference TRBV18 and TRBJ2-6): NAGVMQNPRHLVRRRGQEARLRCSPMKGHSHVYWYRQLPEEGLKFMVYLQKENIIDESGMPKERFSAEFPKEGPSILRIQQVVRGDSAAYFCASSTDISGANVLTFGAGSRLTVL.

The CDR3 DNA is TGTGCCTGGGCCCTACAGGGGTTGGCCTATGGCTACACCTTC. The encoded protein is CAWALQGLAYGYTF. The chain carries TRBV30 and TRBJ1-2; 7 nucleotides line up with TRBD1. The germline V gene has CDR1 GTSNPN and CDR2 SVGIG (reference sequence). J was trimmed by 4 bases and V by 5 bases; bases with no gene match: 10. The CDR3 extends over 14 amino acids.

This clone was counted between two and nine times. This chain uses TRBV30 with TRBJ2-4; D may match TRBD1 or TRBD2 (5 bases each). The V end lost 4 bases, the J end lost 5 bases, and 18 bases lay between the germline ends. Per the germline V gene, CDR1 is GTSNPN and CDR2 is SVGIG (reference sequence). CDR3 length equals 15 residues. The CDR3 loop reads CAWTLQTGPQNIQYF. The CDR3 DNA reads TGTGCCTGGACCCTGCAAACGGGACCCCAAAACATTCAGTACTTC. The whole variable domain, remainder taken from reference TRBV30 and TRBJ2-4, is SQTIHQWPATLVQPVGSPLSLECTVEGTSNPNLYWYRQAAGRGLQLLFYSVGIGQISSEVPQNLSASRPQDRQFILSSKKLLLSDSGFYLCAWTLQTGPQNIQYFGAGTRLSVL.